This TCR beta chain was identified in a study of blood T cell repertoires in COVID-19. The CDR3 has 13 amino acids. Trimming cost V 7 bases and J 7 bases; bases outside gene matches: 9. Germline CDR1 and CDR2: SQVTM and ANQGSEA. Here immunoSEQ multiplex PCR was the method, and the copy in TCRdb shows in-frame clones only, minus some. The top ten clones hold roughly 1.2% of a sample with 150,000 or so clones, about 85% of them seen once. The sequence derives from a man in his sixties who had recovered from COVID-19. The sequenced sample was peripheral blood. The V call is TRBV29-1, the J call TRBJ1-3, with 8 bases aligning to TRBD1. CDR3 in DNA: TGCAGCGCCTTTGGACAGGGCTGGAACACCATATATTTT. Protein: CSAFGQGWNTIYF.